The subject of this entry is one T cell receptor (beta chain). This CDR3 comprises 13 residues. V lost 3 bases and J lost 11, with 14 bases in between. CDR1 and CDR2 from the germline V gene are LNHDA and SQIVND (reference sequence). This specimen comes from a study of blood T cell repertoires in COVID-19. Sequencing was performed with immunoSEQ multiplex PCR; in TCRdb, only in-frame clones are kept and a portion is missing. The data contain about 400,000 clones, over 75% of them singletons. The clonotype was recovered from a woman between 40 and 50 years old with acute COVID-19. Sequences were obtained from PBMCs or T cells enriched from blood (not recorded which). The genes are TRBV19 and TRBJ1-5; D not resolved. In DNA, the CDR3 is TGTGCCAGTAGTATTAGTGGGAGTCAAGCCCAGCATTTT. This sequence encodes CASSISGSQAQHF.